The 25 T cell receptor beta chains given below trace back to one sample, sequenced in a study of blood T cell repertoires in COVID-19. Sequenced by immunoSEQ multiplex PCR; TCRdb stores in-frame clones only, minus some. The data show approximately 120,000 clones, roughly four fifths seen once. The sample comprised peripheral blood. Source of these receptors: a human donor in a cohort sampled during active COVID-19.

The chain uses TRBV6-5 and TRBJ2-7, with 7 bases lining up with TRBD1. This CDR3 contains 15 residues. The germline V gene encodes CDR1 MNHEY and CDR2 SVGAGI. The J segment lost 4 bases and the V segment lost 6 bases, leaving 12 bases of the junction unmatched. CDR3 coding DNA: TGTGCCAGCAGGGTTACAGGGGCTGATCTTTACGAGCAGTACTTC. Its protein product is CASRVTGADLYEQYF.

The rearrangement links TRBV7-2 to TRBJ2-7; 7 bases match TRBD2. The length of the CDR3 is 15 residues. V was clipped by 0 bases and J by 2 bases; unmatched bases: 4. CDR1 and CDR2 (germline): SGHTA, FQGNSA. The CDR3 here is CASSLAGTITYEQYF. For the CDR3, the DNA is TGTGCCAGCAGCTTAGCTGGGACTATTACCTACGAGCAGTACTTC.

This clone was seen a handful of times. V usage is TRBV10-2 and J usage is TRBJ1-5, with TRBD1 identical over 9 bases. Germline V lookup: CDR1 WSHSY, CDR2 SAAADI. The V gene end was trimmed by 3 bases and the J gene end by 10 bases; junction bases not matched to a gene: 10. The CDR3 is 15 amino acids. CDR3 region: CASSDPGQGTQPQHF. The CDR3 nucleotides read TGCGCCAGCAGTGACCCGGGACAGGGAACGCAACCCCAGCATTTT.

This rearrangement joins TRBV7-9 to TRBJ1-5; 7 bases line up with TRBD1. The CDR3 extends over 15 amino acids. V shed 4 bases, J shed 4 bases, and the junction held 7 bases outside the gene matches. Germline CDR1 reads SEHNR; CDR2 reads FQNEAQ (reference sequence). The CDR3 sequence is CASSSDRVANQPQHF. CDR3 in DNA: TGTGCCAGCAGCTCAGACAGGGTCGCAAATCAGCCCCAGCATTTT.

The V call is TRBV9, the J call TRBJ1-2, with 8 bases identical to TRBD1. The CDR3 has 15 amino acids. Trimming cost V 4 bases and J 1 base; bases outside gene matches: 6. CDR1 and CDR2 from the germline V gene are SGDLS and YYNGEE. CDR3 loop: CASSPGTGLNYGYTF. The CDR3 coding sequence is TGTGCCAGCAGCCCCGGGACAGGTCTTAACTATGGCTACACCTTC.

The chain carries TRBV12-3 or TRBV12-4 and TRBJ2-7; the match to TRBD1 covers 7 bases. Losses at the gene ends were 6 bases for V and 6 bases for J; bases not matched to a gene: 8. This CDR3 has 13 residues. The CDR3 reads CASREGQYSEQYF. Written as DNA, the CDR3 is TGTGCCAGCAGAGAGGGACAGTACTCCGAGCAGTACTTC.

The rearrangement joins TRBV6-4 to TRBJ2-1; the match to TRBD2 covers 13 bases. The CDR3 totals 16 residues. CDR1 and CDR2 from the germline V gene are MRHNA and SNTAGT. Trimming removed 5 bases from V and 6 bases from J; junction bases left unmatched: 7. The CDR3, as DNA: TGTGCCAGCAGTTTGACTAGCGGGGGGCCGCGCAATGAGCAGTTCTTC. Encoded protein: CASSLTSGGPRNEQFF.

This clone was seen more than once but under ten times. The V gene is TRBV5-1, the J gene TRBJ1-2; D uncertain. V dropped 0 bases and J dropped 5 bases, with 11 bases sitting between them. CDR1 SGHRS and CDR2 YFSETQ come from the germline V gene. CDR3 size: 14 residues. CDR3 residues: CASSLGDDWYGYTF. In nucleotides, the CDR3 is TGCGCCAGCAGCTTGGGTGACGACTGGTATGGCTACACCTTC.

The chain uses TRBV6-2 or TRBV6-3 and TRBJ1-1; weak D call: TRBD1 (6 bases). V lost 5 bases to trimming and J lost 0 bases, with 16 bases between them. Germline V gives CDR1 MNHEY, CDR2 SVGEGT. The CDR3 has 16 residues. The CDR3 reads CASSETGGILNTEAFF. CDR3 nucleotides: TGTGCCAGCAGTGAGACAGGTGGGATTTTGAACACTGAAGCTTTCTTT.

This chain joins TRBV12-3 or TRBV12-4 and TRBJ1-5; TRBD1 agrees at 8 bases. CDR3 length: 13 residues. Unmatched junction bases numbered 4, after V lost 6 bases and J lost 6 bases. The CDR3 spells CASSQGAVQPQHF. CDR3 bases: TGTGCCAGCAGCCAGGGGGCGGTTCAGCCCCAGCATTTT.

V is TRBV2 and J is TRBJ2-3, with D possibly matching TRBD1 (5 bases). Germline CDR1 is SNHLY and CDR2 is FYNNEI. The CDR3 loop spans 16 amino acids. V lost 5 bases and J lost 3, with 18 bases in between. CDR3 in DNA: TGTGCCAGCAGTCCTTCCACTCAGGGCCGGACAGATACGCAGTATTTT. The encoded protein is CASSPSTQGRTDTQYF. The whole variable domain, filled in from reference TRBV2 and TRBJ2-3, reads EPEVTQTPSHQVTQMGQEVILRCVPISNHLYFYWYRQILGQKVEFLVSFYNNEISEKSEIFDDQFSVERPDGSNFTLKIRSTKLEDSAMYFCASSPSTQGRTDTQYFGPGTRLTVL.

The chain combines TRBV30 with TRBJ1-5; 8 nucleotides line up with TRBD1. Germline-derived CDR1 and CDR2 are GTSNPN and SVGIG (reference sequence). V gave up 0 bases and J gave up 2 bases; unmatched junction bases: 3. The CDR3 covers 15 residues. The CDR3 region has the DNA TGTGCCTGGAGTGTCGACAGGGGAGGCAATCAGCCCCAGCATTTT. Translation gives CAWSVDRGGNQPQHF.

The chain combines TRBV30 with TRBJ2-5; D gene uncertain. Looked up from germline, CDR1 is GTSNPN and CDR2 is SVGIG (reference sequence). The ends were cut back, 2 bases at V and 4 bases at J, with 8 bases in the middle. The CDR3 totals 12 residues. The DNA for the CDR3 is TGTGCCTGGAGTCCAATACTAGAGACCCAGTACTTC. It specifies CAWSPILETQYF.

The chain recombines TRBV2 with TRBJ1-4; 7 nucleotides match TRBD1. Germline CDR1 reads SNHLY; CDR2 reads FYNNEI. V shed 6 bases, J shed 5 bases, and the junction held 15 bases outside the gene matches. The CDR3 runs to 17 residues. The CDR3 DNA reads TGTGCCAGCAGGCCCGGACAGGCCACGGGGTGGAATGAAAAACTGTTTTTT. It yields the protein CASRPGQATGWNEKLFF.

This clone was found once. The V and J genes are TRBV4-2 and TRBJ1-5, with 8 bases that match TRBD1. The CDR3 sequence is 14 residues long. The V segment lost 4 bases and the J segment 7 bases; nucleotides outside the gene matches: 6. Germline V gives CDR1 LGHNA, CDR2 YNFKEQ. CDR3 residues: CASSRQGSPQPQHF. The CDR3, as DNA: TGTGCCAGCAGCCGACAGGGGAGCCCCCAGCCCCAGCATTTT.

This clone was recorded once. The chain joins TRBV29-1 to TRBJ1-2; 10 bases map to TRBD1. The CDR3 length is 13 residues. The germline V gene has CDR1 SQVTM and CDR2 ANQGSEA. The CDR3, as DNA: TGCAGTTCTGCGGGGACAGGGGTTAATGGCTACACCTTC. Residues: CSSAGTGVNGYTF.

The chain recombines TRBV28 with TRBJ1-1, with D tentatively TRBD1 (5 bases). This CDR3 region has 16 residues. V dropped 1 base and J dropped 1 base, with 13 bases sitting between them. Germline values: CDR1 MDHEN, CDR2 SYDVKM. In DNA form, the CDR3 reads TGTGCCAGCAGTTTATTTGGCAGGGTAACGAACACTGAAGCTTTCTTT. It is translated as CASSLFGRVTNTEAFF.

This rearrangement joins TRBV21-1 to TRBJ2-5; TRBD1, as called in the table, went unchecked against the DNA. TRBV21-1 is classified as a pseudogene. The CDR3 has 14 residues. CDR3 region: CASIPRWGRETQYF. The CDR3 coding sequence is TGTGCCAGCATCCCGAGGTGGGGCAGGGAGACCCAGTACTTC.

J is TRBJ1-1 and V is TRBV9; D is perhaps TRBD1 (5 bases). The CDR3 consists of 15 residues. V was clipped by 0 bases and J by 4 bases, with 13 bases between them. CDR1 is SGDLS, CDR2 YYNGEE, per germline. In DNA form, the CDR3 reads TGTGCCAGCAGCGTAGAAGGGGTTTGGGCCACTGAAGCTTTCTTT. It specifies CASSVEGVWATEAFF. Variable domain in full (rest from reference TRBV9 and TRBJ1-1): DSGVTQTPKHLITATGQRVTLRCSPRSGDLSVYWYQQSLDQGLQFLIQYYNGEERAKGNILERFSAQQFPDLHSELNLSSLELGDSALYFCASSVEGVWATEAFFGQGTRLTVV.

J is TRBJ1-2 and V is TRBV12-3 or TRBV12-4, with a weak D call TRBD1 (5 bases). With 1 base removed from V and 8 bases from J, the gap between germline ends came to 11 bases. CDR3 size: 13 residues. DNA for the CDR3: TGTGCCAGCAGTTTAGAGGGGCTAGGGGGCTACACCTTC. Its protein product is CASSLEGLGGYTF.

The chain employs TRBV9 and TRBJ2-1, with TRBD1 identical over 8 bases. This CDR3 has 14 residues. CDR1 and CDR2 from the germline V gene are SGDLS and YYNGEE. V lost 1 base to trimming and J lost 9 bases; unmatched junction nucleotides: 6. The CDR3 region has the DNA TGTGCCAGCAGCGTAAACAGGGGGAGGAGTGAGCAGTTCTTC. This translates into CASSVNRGRSEQFF. Full variable domain (missing parts from reference TRBV9 and TRBJ2-1): DSGVTQTPKHLITATGQRVTLRCSPRSGDLSVYWYQQSLDQGLQFLIQYYNGEERAKGNILERFSAQQFPDLHSELNLSSLELGDSALYFCASSVNRGRSEQFFGPGTRLTVL.

This clone was detected once. The V gene is TRBV13, the J gene TRBJ2-1; 15 positions agree with TRBD2. CDR1 PRHDT and CDR2 FYEKMQ come from the germline V gene (reference sequence). J was trimmed by 0 bases and V by 5 bases; bases with no gene match: 5. The CDR3 loop spans 18 amino acids. CDR3 protein: CASSPGTSGGSSYNEQFF. The DNA of the CDR3 is TGTGCCAGCAGCCCCGGGACTAGCGGGGGGAGCTCCTACAATGAGCAGTTCTTC.

CDR3 sequence (DNA): TGTGCCAGTAGTACCCGGGGGGAAACTGAAGCTTTCTTT. Translating gives CASSTRGETEAFF. The chain couples TRBV19 to TRBJ1-1; possible D gene TRBD1, 5 bases. The length of the CDR3 is 13 residues. Trimming removed 4 bases at V and 5 bases at J, with 11 bases between. CDR1 is LNHDA and CDR2 is SQIVND in the germline V gene (reference sequence).

This CDR3 reads CASSLGATYSNQPQHF. The CDR3 nucleotides are TGTGCCAGCAGTTTAGGGGCCACATATAGCAATCAGCCCCAGCATTTT. The rearrangement joins TRBV28 to TRBJ1-5, with a tentative D call TRBD1 (5 bases). Trimming pared 2 bases from V and 0 bases from J, leaving 11 bases between. The CDR3 contains 16 residues. Germline lookup yields CDR1 MDHEN and CDR2 SYDVKM.

The chain couples TRBV19 to TRBJ1-5; D remains unclear. CDR3 length equals 14 residues. Trimming took 8 bases from V and 7 from J, leaving 18 bases between them. The germline V gene has CDR1 LNHDA and CDR2 SQIVND (reference sequence). DNA of the CDR3: TGTGCCAGTTTGTTCCGGGGAGGAGGGCAGCCCCAGCATTTT. Translated, it gives CASLFRGGGQPQHF.